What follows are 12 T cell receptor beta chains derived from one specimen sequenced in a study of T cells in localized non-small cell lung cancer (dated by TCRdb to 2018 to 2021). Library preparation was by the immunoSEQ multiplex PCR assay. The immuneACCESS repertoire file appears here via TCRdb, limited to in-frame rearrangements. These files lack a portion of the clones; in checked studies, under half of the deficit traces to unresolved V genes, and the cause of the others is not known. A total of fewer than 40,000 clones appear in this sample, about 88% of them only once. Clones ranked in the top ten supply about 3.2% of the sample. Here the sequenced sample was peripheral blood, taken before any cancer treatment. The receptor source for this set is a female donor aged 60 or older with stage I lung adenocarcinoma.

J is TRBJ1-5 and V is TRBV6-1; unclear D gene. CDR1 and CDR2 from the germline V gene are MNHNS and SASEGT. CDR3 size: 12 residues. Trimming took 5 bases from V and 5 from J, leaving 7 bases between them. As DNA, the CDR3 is TGTGCCAGCAGTTCCCCTTATCAGCCCCAGCATTTT. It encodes CASSSPYQPQHF.

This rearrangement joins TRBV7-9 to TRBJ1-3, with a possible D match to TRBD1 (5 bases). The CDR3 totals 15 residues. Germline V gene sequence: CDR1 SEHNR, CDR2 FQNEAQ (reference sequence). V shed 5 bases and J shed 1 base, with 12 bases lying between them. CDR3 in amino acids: CASSPGHMSGNTIYF. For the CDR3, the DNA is TGTGCCAGCAGCCCCGGACATATGTCTGGAAACACCATATATTTT.

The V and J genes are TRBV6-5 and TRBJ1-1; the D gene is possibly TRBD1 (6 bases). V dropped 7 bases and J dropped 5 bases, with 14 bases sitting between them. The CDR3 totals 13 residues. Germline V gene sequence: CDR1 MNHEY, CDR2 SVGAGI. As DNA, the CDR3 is TGTGCCAGCACCAAACAGGGTTGGACTGAAGCTTTCTTT. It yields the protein CASTKQGWTEAFF.

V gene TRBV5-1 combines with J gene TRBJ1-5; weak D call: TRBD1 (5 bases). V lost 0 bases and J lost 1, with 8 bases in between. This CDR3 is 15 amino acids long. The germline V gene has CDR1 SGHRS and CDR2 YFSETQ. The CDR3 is CASSLEGESNQPQHF. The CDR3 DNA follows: TGCGCCAGCAGCTTGGAAGGGGAGAGCAATCAGCCCCAGCATTTT.

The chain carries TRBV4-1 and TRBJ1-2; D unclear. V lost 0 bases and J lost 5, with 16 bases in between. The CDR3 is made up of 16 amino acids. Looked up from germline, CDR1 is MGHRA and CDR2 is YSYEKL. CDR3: CASSQEQAALSYGYTF. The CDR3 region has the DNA TGCGCCAGCAGCCAAGAGCAGGCAGCCCTAAGTTATGGCTACACCTTC.

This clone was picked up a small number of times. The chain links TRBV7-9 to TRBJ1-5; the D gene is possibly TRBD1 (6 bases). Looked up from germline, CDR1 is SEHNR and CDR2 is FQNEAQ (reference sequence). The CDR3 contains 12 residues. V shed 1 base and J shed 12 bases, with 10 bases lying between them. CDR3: CASSLGDRSQHF. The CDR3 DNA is TGTGCCAGCAGCTTAGGTGACAGGAGCCAGCATTTT.

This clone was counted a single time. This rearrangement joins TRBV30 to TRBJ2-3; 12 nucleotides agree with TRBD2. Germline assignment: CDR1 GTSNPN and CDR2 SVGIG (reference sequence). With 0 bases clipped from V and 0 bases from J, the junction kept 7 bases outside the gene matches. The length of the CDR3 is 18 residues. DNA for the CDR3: TGTGCCTGGAGTGTCGGACTAGCGGGGCTTTCTAGCACAGATACGCAGTATTTT. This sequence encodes CAWSVGLAGLSSTDTQYF.

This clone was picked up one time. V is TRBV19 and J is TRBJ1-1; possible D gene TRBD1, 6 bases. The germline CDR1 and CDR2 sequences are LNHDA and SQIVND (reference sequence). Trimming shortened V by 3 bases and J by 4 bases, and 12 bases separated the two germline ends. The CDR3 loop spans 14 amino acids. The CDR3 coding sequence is TGTGCCAGTAGTATGGGGGCAGGAGGCACTGAAGCTTTCTTT. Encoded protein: CASSMGAGGTEAFF.

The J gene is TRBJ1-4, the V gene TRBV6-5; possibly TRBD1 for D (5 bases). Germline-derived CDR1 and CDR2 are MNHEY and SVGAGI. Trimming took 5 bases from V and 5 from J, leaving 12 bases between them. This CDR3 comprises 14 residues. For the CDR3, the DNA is TGTGCCAGCAGTCAGGGCAGCTCAAATGAAAAACTGTTTTTT. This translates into CASSQGSSNEKLFF.

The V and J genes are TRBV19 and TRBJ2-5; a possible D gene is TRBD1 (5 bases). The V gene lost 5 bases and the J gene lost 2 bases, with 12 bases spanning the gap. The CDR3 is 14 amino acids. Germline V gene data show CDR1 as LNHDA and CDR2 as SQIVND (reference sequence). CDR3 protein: CASSPAWTQETQYF. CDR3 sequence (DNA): TGTGCCAGTAGTCCAGCGTGGACACAAGAGACCCAGTACTTC.

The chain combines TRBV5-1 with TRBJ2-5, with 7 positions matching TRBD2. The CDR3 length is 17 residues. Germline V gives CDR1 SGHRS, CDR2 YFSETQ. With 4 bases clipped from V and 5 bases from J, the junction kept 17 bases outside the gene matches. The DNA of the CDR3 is TGCGCCAGCAGCGTGGGGCTAACGGCGGGAGTAGGGGAGACCCAGTACTTC. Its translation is CASSVGLTAGVGETQYF.

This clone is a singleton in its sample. Here the CDR3 DNA reads TGTGCCAGCAGCGTAGAATCCAGGGGAGAGTTGGGTGAGCAGTTCTTC. It encodes CASSVESRGELGEQFF. This chain uses TRBV9 with TRBJ2-1, with D possibly being TRBD1 (6 bases). CDR1 and CDR2 (germline): SGDLS, YYNGEE. The CDR3 is 16 residues long. V was clipped by 0 bases and J by 9 bases, with 19 bases between them. Full variable domain (missing parts from reference TRBV9 and TRBJ2-1): DSGVTQTPKHLITATGQRVTLRCSPRSGDLSVYWYQQSLDQGLQFLIQYYNGEERAKGNILERFSAQQFPDLHSELNLSSLELGDSALYFCASSVESRGELGEQFFGPGTRLTVL.